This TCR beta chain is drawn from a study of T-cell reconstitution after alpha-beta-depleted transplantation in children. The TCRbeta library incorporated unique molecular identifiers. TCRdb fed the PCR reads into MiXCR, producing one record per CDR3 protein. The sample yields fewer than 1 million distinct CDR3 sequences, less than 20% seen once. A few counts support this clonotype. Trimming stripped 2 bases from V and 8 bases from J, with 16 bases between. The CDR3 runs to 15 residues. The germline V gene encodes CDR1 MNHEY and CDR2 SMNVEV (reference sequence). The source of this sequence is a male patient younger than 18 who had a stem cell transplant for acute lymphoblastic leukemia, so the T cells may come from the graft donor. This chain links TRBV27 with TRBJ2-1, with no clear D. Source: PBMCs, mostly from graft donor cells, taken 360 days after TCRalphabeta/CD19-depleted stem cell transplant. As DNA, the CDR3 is TGTGCCAGCAGTTTACTGGAGCCCAAGACCGATGAGCAGTTCTTC. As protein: CASSLLEPKTDEQFF.